This T cell receptor beta chain was sequenced for a study of blood T cell repertoires in COVID-19. Seattle patient enrollment occurred during active infection, with longitudinal follow-up thereafter. Trimming left V 2 bases short and J 1 base short, with 8 bases between. Germline V gene data show CDR1 as SGHDN and CDR2 as FVKESK. The CDR3 runs to 14 residues. Per the original data handling: Amplification of reference gene primers provided the estimated nucleated cell counts. TCRdb's table, derived via immunoSEQ multiplex PCR, lists solely in-frame clones and lacks some. V and J calls and clone size are given by that table; D and trimming were obtained from the DNA. This table has about 76,000 clones, roughly 84% appearing once.

The sequence derives from a man in his 60s with COVID-19, enrolled during active disease. V gene TRBV14 combines with J gene TRBJ1-1, with D unclear. The sequencing sample was made of peripheral blood. CDR3 region: CASSQFVQNTEAFF. CDR3 nucleotides: TGTGCCAGCAGCCAATTCGTACAGAACACTGAAGCTTTCTTT.